This T cell receptor (beta chain) was recorded in a study of T cell responses to AZD1222 COVID-19 vaccine. Study-wide results and caveats: CD4 TCRs covered the whole spike, strongest at regions 160-218 and 743-854. Sampling that yielded the repertoires occurred only after the peak T cell response. White British people made up most donors, females outnumbered males, and clonal diversity was possibly underestimated.

Clones were read by immunoSEQ multiplex PCR, and TCRdb kept only the in-frame ones, dropping some. Of about 99,000 clones detected, 93% appear once; the ten largest clones hold 5%. In the case of this clone: Its specificity is unknown.

The CDR3 contains 14 residues. Germline V gene sequence: CDR1 SGHTA, CDR2 FQGNSA. Trimming stripped 5 bases from V and 5 bases from J, with 16 bases between. V gene TRBV7-2 combines with J gene TRBJ2-7, with a possible D match to TRBD1 (5 bases). The TCR was taken from an adult in good health. Sequenced here: peripheral blood, sampled on day 0 of AZD1222 vaccination. Here the CDR3 reads CASSAQQGSHEQYF. Here the CDR3 DNA reads TGTGCCAGCAGCGCACAGCAGGGCTCGCACGAGCAGTACTTC. Full variable domain (rest looked up from reference TRBV7-2 and TRBJ2-7): GAGVSQSPSNKVTEKGKDVELRCDPISGHTALYWYRQSLGQGLEFLIYFQGNSAPDKSGLPSDRFSAERTGGSVSTLTIQRTQQEDSAVYLCASSAQQGSHEQYFGPGTRLTVT.